This TCR beta chain came from a study of shared clonotypes between healthy human individuals. Trimming took off 6 bases at V and 8 bases at J, with 17 bases between the two ends. Looked up from germline, CDR1 is SGHRS and CDR2 is YFSETQ. The length of the CDR3 is 14 residues. The repertoire was sequenced with immunoSEQ multiplex PCR; TCRdb's copy has only in-frame clones and lacks some. Altogether 950,000 to 1,100,000 clones are present, approximately 68% being singletons, with the ten largest covering about 1.5%. Everyone who donated was a Caucasian adult who lived in Nashville, Tennessee. The J gene is TRBJ2-2, the V gene TRBV5-1, with a tentative D call TRBD1 (5 bases). Source material: memory CD4+ T cells sorted from blood. Subset given: CD45RA-negative fraction. The clonotype originates from a man aged 18 to 35 in good health. The CDR3 loop reads CASTPDNSLGELFF. CDR3 in DNA: TGCGCCAGCACCCCGGACAATTCGCTGGGGGAGCTGTTTTTT.